Below, 26 T cell receptor beta chains from the same sample are listed, as sequenced in a study of OX40 agonist ivuxolimab in advanced cancers. This table comes from immunoSEQ multiplex PCR, and its TCRdb copy is limited to in-frame clones, with some not included. The table lists tens of thousands of clones, 87% of them singletons. The starting material was CD4+ or CD8+ T cells sorted from blood, obtained in a trial of the OX40 agonist ivuxolimab. These receptor sequences come from an adult with an advanced solid tumor such as melanoma, head and neck, liver or kidney cancer.

The chain carries TRBV7-2 and TRBJ2-5; D is perhaps TRBD1 or TRBD2 (5 bases each). The CDR3 is 13 residues long. V lost 4 bases to trimming and J lost 5 bases, with 11 bases between them. The germline V gene encodes CDR1 SGHTA and CDR2 FQGNSA. CDR3 sequence (DNA): TGTGCCAGCAGCTGGGACCGGGTTGAGACCCAGTACTTC. Translated, it gives CASSWDRVETQYF.

This clone was found a few times. The rearrangement joins TRBV9 to TRBJ2-1; TRBD2 agrees at 13 bases. V was clipped by 4 bases and J by 8 bases; unmatched bases: 9. The CDR3 spans 16 residues. CDR1 is SGDLS, CDR2 YYNGEE, per germline. Written as DNA, the CDR3 is TGTGCCAGCAGCCCAGGACTAGCGGGAGCGGGGGATGAGCAGTTCTTC. Its protein is CASSPGLAGAGDEQFF.

V is TRBV6-1 and J is TRBJ1-2; TRBD1 matches at 10 bases. Germline values: CDR1 MNHNS, CDR2 SASEGT. This CDR3 has 14 residues. V gave up 6 bases and J gave up 7 bases; unmatched junction bases: 8. This chain's CDR3 is CASRPGQGERGYTF. The CDR3 nucleotides read TGTGCCAGCAGACCAGGACAGGGGGAACGTGGCTACACCTTC.

The V and J genes are TRBV4-1 and TRBJ2-3; 10 nucleotides align to TRBD2. With V trimmed by 2 bases and J by 2 bases, 7 bases remained unmatched. The CDR3 has 17 amino acids. Germline lookup yields CDR1 MGHRA and CDR2 YSYEKL. DNA of the CDR3: TGCGCCAGCAGCCAAACACCGGGACTAGCGTACACAGATACGCAGTATTTT. As protein: CASSQTPGLAYTDTQYF.

This clone appeared a single time. This sequence joins TRBV4-3 and TRBJ2-7; tentative D call: TRBD2 (5 bases). The CDR3 covers 13 residues. CDR1 LGHNA and CDR2 YSLEER come from the germline V gene. The V end was cut by 0 bases, the J end by 6 bases, with 9 bases between. The CDR3 nucleotides are TGCGCCAGCAGCCAAGAGTGGGCGGGCGAGCAGTACTTC. The encoded protein is CASSQEWAGEQYF.

This sequence joins TRBV6-5 and TRBJ1-5; perhaps TRBD1 as D (6 bases). The V end was cut by 6 bases, the J end by 4 bases, with 10 bases between. The V gene's germline CDR1 is MNHEY and CDR2 SVGAGI. This CDR3 has 13 residues. The CDR3 is CASSLQGNQPQHF. The CDR3 DNA is TGTGCCAGCAGCTTACAGGGTAATCAGCCCCAGCATTTT.

The V gene is TRBV6-5, the J gene TRBJ1-5; a weak D match, TRBD1 (5 bases). V dropped 4 bases and J dropped 2 bases, with 9 bases sitting between them. This CDR3 has 14 residues. Germline assignment: CDR1 MNHEY and CDR2 SVGAGI. The CDR3 loop is CASSFSRGNQPQHF. The CDR3 DNA sequence: TGTGCCAGCAGTTTTTCCAGGGGCAATCAGCCCCAGCATTTT.

V is TRBV11-3 and J is TRBJ2-3, with D unclear. Germline values: CDR1 SGHNT, CDR2 YENEEA. This CDR3 spans 14 amino acids. V was trimmed by 1 base and J by 4 bases, leaving 9 bases between them. DNA of the CDR3: TGTGCCAGCAGCTTAGGGTCCGGGCCAGATACGCAGTATTTT. This codes for CASSLGSGPDTQYF.

The chain has TRBV2 and TRBJ1-2; D is undetermined. There are 14 residues in the CDR3. The V end was cut by 1 base, the J end by 0 bases, with 6 bases between. CDR1 SNHLY and CDR2 FYNNEI come from the germline V gene. CDR3 sequence: CASSEDLANYGYTF. The CDR3 bases are TGTGCCAGCAGTGAAGATTTAGCTAACTATGGCTACACCTTC.

The chain recombines TRBV10-2 with TRBJ2-3; D gene unclear. Trimming pared 4 bases from V and 4 bases from J, leaving 3 bases between. The germline gives CDR1 WSHSY, CDR2 SAAADI. The CDR3 runs to 11 residues. The CDR3 region is CASSVSDTQYF. DNA of the CDR3: TGCGCCAGCAGTGTCTCAGATACGCAGTATTTT.

The chain carries TRBV7-2 and TRBJ2-7; maybe TRBD1 (5 bases). Germline CDR1 and CDR2: SGHTA and FQGNSA. The CDR3 contains 15 residues. V was pared by 4 bases and J by 0 bases, with 13 bases between. The CDR3 sequence is CASSSPRQSSYEQYF. CDR3 DNA: TGTGCCAGCAGCTCACCACGACAGTCCTCCTACGAGCAGTACTTC.

This rearrangement joins TRBV28 to TRBJ1-2; D may be TRBD1 (5 bases). The V end lost 4 bases, the J end lost 4 bases, and 13 bases lay between the germline ends. Germline CDR1 and CDR2: MDHEN and SYDVKM. There are 14 residues in the CDR3. Here the CDR3 reads CASSSATDRYGYTF. The CDR3 DNA is TGTGCCAGCAGTTCCGCGACAGACCGCTATGGCTACACCTTC.

V gene TRBV7-2 combines with J gene TRBJ2-2; D may correspond to TRBD1 or TRBD2 (6 bases each). V was cut by 5 bases and J by 4 bases, with 14 bases left in between. From germline, CDR1 is SGHTA and CDR2 FQGNSA. The CDR3 is 15 residues long. The CDR3 sequence: CASSHRGHTTGELFF. DNA for the CDR3: TGTGCCAGCAGCCATCGGGGGCACACCACCGGGGAGCTGTTTTTT. The full variable domain, rest sourced from reference TRBV7-2 and TRBJ2-2, is GAGVSQSPSNKVTEKGKDVELRCDPISGHTALYWYRQSLGQGLEFLIYFQGNSAPDKSGLPSDRFSAERTGGSVSTLTIQRTQQEDSAVYLCASSHRGHTTGELFFGEGSRLTVL.

This clone has only one observation. As DNA, the CDR3 is TGTGCCAGCAGCCTCACGGGACAGGGACTCCAAGAGACCCAGTACTTC. This translates into CASSLTGQGLQETQYF. J is TRBJ2-5 and V is TRBV7-9; TRBD1 aligns across 9 bases. The CDR3 covers 16 residues. Per the germline V gene, CDR1 is SEHNR and CDR2 is FQNEAQ (reference sequence). With V trimmed by 5 bases and J by 1 base, 8 bases remained unmatched.

The rearrangement joins TRBV7-2 to TRBJ2-1; D not resolved. With 1 base removed from V and 1 base from J, the gap between germline ends came to 8 bases. The CDR3 runs 15 residues. Looked up from germline, CDR1 is SGHTA and CDR2 is FQGNSA. As DNA, the CDR3 is TGTGCCAGCAGCTTAGAAGGGTTTTCCTACAATGAGCAGTTCTTC. Protein sequence: CASSLEGFSYNEQFF.

This chain uses TRBV10-3 with TRBJ1-4, with D perhaps TRBD1 (5 bases). CDR3 length equals 13 residues. Trimming shortened V by 4 bases and J by 6 bases, and 9 bases separated the two germline ends. The germline V gene encodes CDR1 ENHRY and CDR2 SYGVKD. Written as DNA, the CDR3 is TGTGCCATCAGTGTGGGGGGAGATGAAAAACTGTTTTTT. Protein product: CAISVGGDEKLFF.

V and J are TRBV2 and TRBJ1-2; 9 positions agree with TRBD1. In germline, CDR1 is SNHLY, CDR2 FYNNEI. V was clipped by 11 bases and J by 0 bases; unmatched bases: 10. The CDR3 sequence is 15 residues long. The CDR3 nucleotides are TGTGCCGGCCTTAGGGACAGGGCCGCTAACTATGGCTACACCTTC. Its translation is CAGLRDRAANYGYTF.

This chain links TRBV19 with TRBJ2-7; 8 bases fit TRBD1. V was pared by 5 bases and J by 4 bases, with 4 bases of the junction left unmatched. Germline loops: CDR1 LNHDA, CDR2 SQIVND (reference sequence). The CDR3 loop spans 13 amino acids. CDR3 sequence (DNA): TGTGCCAGTAGTGTCCAGGGGGCTTACGAGCAGTACTTC. This gives the protein CASSVQGAYEQYF.

The genes are TRBV30 and TRBJ2-3; 12 bases map to TRBD2. The germline CDR1 and CDR2 sequences are GTSNPN and SVGIG (reference sequence). The J segment lost 6 bases and the V segment lost 7 bases, leaving 8 bases of the junction unmatched. The CDR3 spans 14 residues. For the CDR3, the DNA is TGTGCCTTTAGACTAGCGGGGGCCTTGGATACGCAGTATTTT. It yields the protein CAFRLAGALDTQYF.

Only one count was recorded for this clone. The rearrangement uses TRBV6-5 and TRBJ1-5, with 11 bases lining up with TRBD1. CDR1 and CDR2 from the germline V gene are MNHEY and SVGAGI. J was trimmed by 4 bases and V by 6 bases; bases with no gene match: 5. The length of the CDR3 is 15 residues. CDR3 protein: CASSKDRGQNQPQHF. The CDR3 region has the DNA TGTGCCAGCAGCAAGGACAGGGGGCAGAATCAGCCCCAGCATTTT.

The chain has TRBV2 and TRBJ2-5; tentatively, D is TRBD1 (5 bases). CDR1 is SNHLY and CDR2 is FYNNEI in the germline V gene. V lost 5 bases and J lost 5, with 6 bases in between. CDR3 length equals 11 residues. The DNA of the CDR3 is TGTGCCAGCAGTAGACAGGAGACCCAGTACTTC. Translated, it gives CASSRQETQYF.

This chain uses TRBV28 with TRBJ2-7; 8 bases match TRBD2. The CDR3 consists of 16 residues. Unmatched junction bases numbered 14, after V lost 8 bases and J lost 2 bases. Per the germline V gene, CDR1 is MDHEN and CDR2 is SYDVKM. The CDR3 loop reads CASGRSGLAGTYEQYF. CDR3 in DNA: TGTGCCAGCGGAAGATCCGGGCTAGCGGGCACCTACGAGCAGTACTTC.

The V call is TRBV5-1, the J call TRBJ2-5; possibly TRBD2 for D (5 bases). V was trimmed by 5 bases and J by 2 bases, leaving 19 bases between them. Germline V lookup: CDR1 SGHRS, CDR2 YFSETQ. The CDR3 runs to 16 residues. The DNA for the CDR3 is TGCGCCAGCAGACCTTCGGGGATTAGCGCACAAGAGACCCAGTACTTC. Translated: CASRPSGISAQETQYF.

This chain links TRBV5-4 with TRBJ1-2; 10 nucleotides match TRBD1. The CDR3 is made up of 16 amino acids. J gave up 4 bases and V 4 bases, and 10 bases lay outside the gene matches. Germline assignment: CDR1 SGHNT and CDR2 YYREEE (reference sequence). In DNA form, the CDR3 reads TGTGCCAGCAGCAGTCCGACAGGGGGCGCCGGCTATGGCTACACCTTC. Protein sequence: CASSSPTGGAGYGYTF.

This chain joins TRBV19 and TRBJ2-3; TRBD1 aligns across 8 bases. The junction had 15 bases not matched to a gene; V was cut back by 7 bases and J by 0 bases. From germline, CDR1 is LNHDA and CDR2 SQIVND (reference sequence). The CDR3 extends over 18 amino acids. DNA of the CDR3: TGTGCCAGTACGGATGGGGCAGGGGGCTCCTTAAGCACAGATACGCAGTATTTT. Protein sequence: CASTDGAGGSLSTDTQYF.

This sequence joins TRBV5-1 and TRBJ2-3, with D possibly TRBD2 on 5 matching bases. Germline CDR1 is SGHRS and CDR2 is YFSETQ. CDR3 size: 15 residues. Trimming cost V 2 bases and J 0 bases, with 10 bases left between them. Written as DNA, the CDR3 is TGCGCCAGCAGCTTATCAGCGGTTAGCACAGATACGCAGTATTTT. Residues: CASSLSAVSTDTQYF.